A single sample is the source of the 20 T cell receptor beta chains below, sequenced in a study of T cell responses to AZD1222 COVID-19 vaccine. TCRdb keeps only in-frame clones here, not all; method: immunoSEQ multiplex PCR. Here the sample spans about 110,000 clones, around 85% being singletons. The sequencing here drew on peripheral blood, taken on day 0 of AZD1222 vaccination. These receptor sequences come from an adult in good health.

This clone was counted only a few times. V gene TRBV5-1 combines with J gene TRBJ2-7; 10 bases map to TRBD1. J gave up 0 bases and V 4 bases, and 10 bases lay outside the gene matches. Germline V gene data show CDR1 as SGHRS and CDR2 as YFSETQ. The CDR3 covers 17 residues. CDR3 nucleotides: TGCGCCAGCAGCCGCCGGGACAGGGGCCAGAGCTCCTACGAGCAGTACTTC. Amino acids: CASSRRDRGQSSYEQYF.

V usage is TRBV27 and J usage is TRBJ1-2; 10 nucleotides agree with TRBD1. Germline CDR1 MNHEY, CDR2 SMNVEV (reference sequence). J was trimmed by 1 base and V by 6 bases; bases with no gene match: 5. The CDR3 spans 15 residues. The CDR3 nucleotides are TGTGCCAGCAGCGACCGGGACAGGGGTAACTATGGCTACACCTTC. Residues: CASSDRDRGNYGYTF.

In its sample, this clone was seen a few times. The rearrangement links TRBV9 to TRBJ1-2; D may be TRBD1 (6 bases). This CDR3 spans 12 amino acids. Germline V gene sequence: CDR1 SGDLS, CDR2 YYNGEE. V was trimmed by 3 bases and J by 5 bases, leaving 8 bases between them. CDR3: CASSAQGYGYTF. The CDR3 coding sequence is TGTGCCAGCAGCGCACAGGGTTATGGCTACACCTTC.

The chain combines TRBV28 with TRBJ2-7; TRBD1 matches 9 bases. The germline V gene has CDR1 MDHEN and CDR2 SYDVKM. V shed 5 bases and J 3 bases; nucleotides not matched to a gene: 11. This CDR3 is built from 16 residues. CDR3 nucleotide sequence: TGTGCCAGCAGTCCACCCTACAGGGGGCCTCACTACGAGCAGTACTTC. Its protein is CASSPPYRGPHYEQYF.

The chain employs TRBV4-2 and TRBJ2-1; D is ambiguous. The germline V gene encodes CDR1 LGHNA and CDR2 YNFKEQ. The CDR3 is 15 amino acids. Trimming shortened V by 6 bases and J by 0 bases, and 12 bases separated the two germline ends. The CDR3: CASRPGGSSYNEQFF. The CDR3 DNA reads TGTGCCAGCAGGCCGGGCGGCAGCTCCTACAATGAGCAGTTCTTC.

This clone was detected a few times. V gene TRBV19 combines with J gene TRBJ1-2; D unclear. The CDR3 is 11 amino acids. The germline V gene has CDR1 LNHDA and CDR2 SQIVND (reference sequence). Trimming removed 9 bases at V and 5 bases at J, with 10 bases between. The CDR3 DNA sequence: TGTGCCAGCGGACGGCAGTATGGCTACACCTTC. Translated, it gives CASGRQYGYTF.

This clone has only a few counts. The rearrangement joins TRBV6-2 or TRBV6-3 to TRBJ1-1; D is uncertain. CDR3 size: 16 residues. CDR1 and CDR2 from the germline V gene are MNHEY and SVGEGT. V lost 6 bases to trimming and J lost 3 bases, with 20 bases between them. CDR3 sequence (DNA): TGTGCCAGCAGCCCCTTAGGAGGGTTTCTGTACACTGAAGCTTTCTTT. It translates to CASSPLGGFLYTEAFF.

The chain joins TRBV19 to TRBJ1-1; D is perhaps TRBD1 (5 bases). Trimming pared 3 bases from V and 1 base from J, leaving 9 bases between. The CDR3 runs 14 residues. Germline V lookup: CDR1 LNHDA, CDR2 SQIVND (reference sequence). CDR3: CASSIQGTNTEAFF. The CDR3 nucleotides read TGTGCCAGTAGTATCCAGGGAACGAACACTGAAGCTTTCTTT. The full variable domain, in which reference TRBV19 and TRBJ1-1 provide the parts outside the CDR3, is DGGITQSPKYLFRKEGQNVTLSCEQNLNHDAMYWYRQDPGQGLRLIYYSQIVNDFQKGDIAEGYSVSREKKESFPLTVTSAQKNPTAFYLCASSIQGTNTEAFFGQGTRLTVV.

This rearrangement joins TRBV6-6 to TRBJ2-7; TRBD1 matches at 9 bases. This CDR3 is built from 14 residues. Germline V gene lookup returns CDR1 MNHNY and CDR2 SVGAGI (reference sequence). J lost 4 bases, V lost 2 bases, and 3 bases had no gene match. CDR3 loop: CASSYGGQGYEQYF. CDR3 in DNA: TGTGCCAGCAGTTACGGGGGACAGGGATACGAGCAGTACTTC.

The rearrangement links TRBV5-6 to TRBJ1-4; tentatively, D is TRBD1 (5 bases). The CDR3 sequence is 15 residues long. The V end was cut by 0 bases, the J end by 4 bases, with 10 bases between. CDR1 is SGHDT, CDR2 YYEEEE, per germline. The CDR3: CASSLVAGNNEKLFF. CDR3 sequence (DNA): TGTGCCAGCAGCTTGGTAGCAGGGAATAATGAAAAACTGTTTTTT.

V usage is TRBV18 and J usage is TRBJ1-5, with D tentatively TRBD1 (5 bases). Germline loops: CDR1 KGHSH, CDR2 LQKENI. The CDR3 is 14 residues long. V gave up 6 bases and J gave up 0 bases, with 9 bases separating them. The CDR3 reads CASSWGTSNQPQHF. The DNA of the CDR3 is TGTGCCAGCTCGTGGGGGACTAGCAATCAGCCCCAGCATTTT.

This chain uses TRBV2 with TRBJ2-7; 7 bases line up with TRBD2. CDR3 size: 14 residues. Germline loops: CDR1 SNHLY, CDR2 FYNNEI. Losses at the gene ends were 4 bases for V and 2 bases for J; bases not matched to a gene: 5. CDR3 DNA: TGTGCCAGCAGTGTCTGGGGGGGGGCCTACGAGCAGTACTTC. Its protein is CASSVWGGAYEQYF.

The chain combines TRBV15 with TRBJ1-5, with TRBD1 matching 8 bases. The CDR3 is 16 amino acids. In germline, CDR1 is LNHNV, CDR2 YYDKDF (reference sequence). V gave up 3 bases and J gave up 1 base; unmatched junction bases: 5. The CDR3 reads CATSRGNRGSNQPQHF. CDR3 coding DNA: TGTGCCACCAGCAGGGGGAACAGGGGGAGCAATCAGCCCCAGCATTTT.

This clone showed up just a few times. V is TRBV11-2 and J is TRBJ2-7; tentative D call: TRBD2 (5 bases). V was pared by 6 bases and J by 6 bases, with 15 bases between. Germline loops: CDR1 SGHAT, CDR2 FQNNGV. The CDR3 has 13 amino acids. For the CDR3, the DNA is TGTGCCAGCAGGCCTTCTCCGGGGTTCGAGCAGTACTTC. Translation gives CASRPSPGFEQYF.

This chain connects TRBV28 to TRBJ2-2; TRBD2 aligns across 12 bases. The CDR3 is 14 residues long. With V trimmed by 6 bases and J by 5 bases, 1 base remained unmatched. Germline CDR1 reads MDHEN; CDR2 reads SYDVKM. CDR3 in amino acids: CASRTSGRTGELFF. DNA for the CDR3: TGTGCCAGCAGAACTAGCGGGAGGACCGGGGAGCTGTTTTTT.

V is TRBV28 and J is TRBJ2-7; 8 bases fit TRBD2. CDR3 length: 15 amino acids. The junction had 12 bases not matched to a gene; V was cut back by 7 bases and J by 4 bases. Per the germline V gene, CDR1 is MDHEN and CDR2 is SYDVKM. The DNA for the CDR3 is TGTGCCAGCAAAACCGGGACTAGTAGTTCTTACGAGCAGTACTTC. Amino acids: CASKTGTSSSYEQYF.

The rearrangement joins TRBV28 to TRBJ1-1, with D maybe TRBD1 (6 bases). V lost 4 bases to trimming and J lost 10 bases, with 16 bases between them. The CDR3 totals 13 residues. Germline CDR1 and CDR2: MDHEN and SYDVKM. The CDR3: CASSSPGQGRAFF. The CDR3 DNA is TGTGCCAGCAGTTCCCCGGGGCAGGGGCGAGCTTTCTTT.

V usage is TRBV5-5 and J usage is TRBJ1-1, with 7 nucleotides matching TRBD1. The CDR3 is 13 amino acids. Per germline, CDR1 SGHKS and CDR2 YYEKEE (reference sequence). J was trimmed by 4 bases and V by 4 bases; bases with no gene match: 4. The chain's CDR3 is CASSRGDSTEAFF. Written as DNA, the CDR3 is TGTGCCAGCAGCCGCGGGGACAGCACTGAAGCTTTCTTT.

The rearrangement uses TRBV5-1 and TRBJ1-4, with 7 bases matching TRBD1. The germline V gene has CDR1 SGHRS and CDR2 YFSETQ. Losses at the gene ends were 0 bases for V and 4 bases for J; bases not matched to a gene: 3. The CDR3 is made up of 15 amino acids. The CDR3 region is CASSLVQGNNEKLFF. CDR3 sequence (DNA): TGCGCCAGCAGCTTGGTACAGGGGAATAATGAAAAACTGTTTTTT. Variable domain in full (rest from reference TRBV5-1 and TRBJ1-4): KAGVTQTPRYLIKTRGQQVTLSCSPISGHRSVSWYQQTPGQGLQFLFEYFSETQRNKGNFPGRFSGRQFSNSRSEMNVSTLELGDSALYLCASSLVQGNNEKLFFGSGTQLSVL.

This rearrangement joins TRBV12-3 or TRBV12-4 to TRBJ1-4; D gene uncertain. This CDR3 comprises 11 residues. Trimming removed 2 bases at V and 14 bases at J, with 9 bases between. The CDR3 nucleotides are TGTGCCAGCAGTTTACGACGAAGGCTGTTTTTT. It yields the protein CASSLRRRLFF.